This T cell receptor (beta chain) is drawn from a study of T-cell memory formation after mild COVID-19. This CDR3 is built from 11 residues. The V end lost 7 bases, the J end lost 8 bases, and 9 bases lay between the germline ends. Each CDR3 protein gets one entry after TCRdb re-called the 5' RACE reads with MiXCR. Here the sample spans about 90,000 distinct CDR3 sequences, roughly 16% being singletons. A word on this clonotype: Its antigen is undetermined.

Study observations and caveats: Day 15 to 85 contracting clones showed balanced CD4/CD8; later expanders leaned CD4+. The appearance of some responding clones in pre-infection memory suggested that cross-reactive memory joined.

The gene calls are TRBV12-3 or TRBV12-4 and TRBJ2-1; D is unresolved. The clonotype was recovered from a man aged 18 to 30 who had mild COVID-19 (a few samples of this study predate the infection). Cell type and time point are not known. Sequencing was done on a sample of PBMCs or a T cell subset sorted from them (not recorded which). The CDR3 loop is CASTVSDEQFF. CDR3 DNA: TGTGCCAGCACCGTTTCGGATGAGCAGTTCTTC.